The sequence of this T cell receptor (beta chain) was determined in a study of blood T cells in healthy people across ages. Points from the study as a whole: Long-lived donors carried more naive CD4+ cells and greater diversity than aged donors.

V was trimmed by 1 base and J by 7 bases, leaving 18 bases between them. CDR3 length: 15 amino acids. The germline gives CDR1 SGHRS, CDR2 YFSETQ. This clonotype showed up just once. The antigen is undetermined. Primed by a sample-barcoded 5' primer and a J-beta primer mix, a second PCR proceeded for roughly 7 to 11 cycles. TCRdb redid the calling of the 5' RACE reads with MiXCR, one entry per CDR3 protein. The table shows under 2,000,000 distinct CDR3 sequences, with about 50% occurring only once. The TCR sequence derives from a woman aged 40 to 50 in good health. Sequenced: blood. This rearrangement joins TRBV5-1 to TRBJ2-7; no clear D gene. CDR3 nucleotides: TGCGCCAGCAGCTTGCAGACAACCTCCTACAATGAGCAGTACTTC. Translating gives CASSLQTTSYNEQYF.